These 5 T cell receptor beta chains came from one sample sequenced in a study of pediatric ulcerative colitis. Method: immunoSEQ multiplex PCR; TCRdb's copy keeps in-frame clones and lacks some. The sample has tens of thousands of clones, more than 70% seen once; the top ten hold about 0.71%. The rectum was sampled with one to two pinch biopsies at colonoscopy. Sequences were obtained from gut tissue. Receptors were obtained from a boy aged 5-17 years with moderate ulcerative colitis.

This chain joins TRBV14 and TRBJ2-1; D possibly corresponds to TRBD2 (5 bases). The CDR3 is 17 amino acids. Per the germline V gene, CDR1 is SGHDN and CDR2 is FVKESK. Deletions cut 1 base from V and 5 bases from J, with 18 bases between. CDR3 in DNA: TGTGCCAGCAGCCAAGTTGGAGGAGTCACCCCCCACAATGAGCAGTTCTTC. It specifies CASSQVGGVTPHNEQFF.

The rearrangement joins TRBV4-1 to TRBJ2-7; no clear D. Germline loops: CDR1 MGHRA, CDR2 YSYEKL. The CDR3 consists of 16 residues. The germline V and J ends were trimmed by 3 bases and 4 bases, with 19 bases remaining between them. CDR3 residues: CASSHIKWDGRYEQYF. CDR3 nucleotides: TGCGCCAGCAGCCACATAAAATGGGATGGCCGTTACGAGCAGTACTTC.

In DNA form, the CDR3 reads TGTGCCAGCAGTTACTCCCCCGGCTGGGTCTATGGCTACACCTTC. Its translation is CASSYSPGWVYGYTF. The V gene is TRBV6-5, the J gene TRBJ1-2; D not certain. The CDR3 has 15 residues. The V end lost 0 bases, the J end lost 4 bases, and 12 bases lay between the germline ends. Germline-derived CDR1 and CDR2 are MNHEY and SVGAGI.

The chain recombines TRBV10-1 with TRBJ2-4; D unresolved. Trimming removed 4 bases at V and 0 bases at J, with 4 bases between. Germline values: CDR1 WNHNN, CDR2 SYGVQD (reference sequence). This CDR3 region has 13 residues. CDR3 sequence reads: CASSGPAKNIQYF. For the CDR3, the DNA is TGCGCCAGCAGTGGCCCAGCCAAAAACATTCAGTACTTC.

The chain is built from TRBV6-1 and TRBJ2-7; TRBD1 might be the D (6 bases). V dropped 6 bases and J dropped 0 bases, with 12 bases sitting between them. The CDR3 contains 14 residues. Germline loops: CDR1 MNHNS, CDR2 SASEGT. DNA of the CDR3: TGTGCCAGCAGAGCAACAGGGTACTCCTACGAGCAGTACTTC. Translated, it gives CASRATGYSYEQYF.